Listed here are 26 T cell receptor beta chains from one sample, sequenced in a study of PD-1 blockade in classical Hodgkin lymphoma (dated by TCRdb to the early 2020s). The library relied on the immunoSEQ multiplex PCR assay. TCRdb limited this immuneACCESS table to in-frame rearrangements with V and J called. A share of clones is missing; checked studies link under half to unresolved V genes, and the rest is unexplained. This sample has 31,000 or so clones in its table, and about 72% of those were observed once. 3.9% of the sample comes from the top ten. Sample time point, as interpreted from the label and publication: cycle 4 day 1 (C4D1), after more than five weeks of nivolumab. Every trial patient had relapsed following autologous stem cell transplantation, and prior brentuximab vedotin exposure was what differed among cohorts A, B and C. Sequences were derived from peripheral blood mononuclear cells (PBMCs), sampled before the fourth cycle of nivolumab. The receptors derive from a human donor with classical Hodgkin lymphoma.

CDR3: CASSLTPGPGANVLTF. CDR3 coding DNA: TGTGCCAGCAGCCTAACTCCTGGCCCCGGGGCCAACGTCCTGACTTTC. The chain recombines TRBV11-2 with TRBJ2-6; D unclear. Looked up from germline, CDR1 is SGHAT and CDR2 is FQNNGV. V was clipped by 5 bases and J by 4 bases, with 15 bases between them. This CDR3 contains 16 residues.

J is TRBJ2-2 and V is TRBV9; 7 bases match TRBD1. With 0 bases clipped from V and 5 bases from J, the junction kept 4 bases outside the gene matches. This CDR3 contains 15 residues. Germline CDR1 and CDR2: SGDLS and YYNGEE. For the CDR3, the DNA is TGTGCCAGCAGCGTAGACCCAGGGGGAACCGGGGAGCTGTTTTTT. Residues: CASSVDPGGTGELFF.

The CDR3 is CAWYQTGVQETQYF. The CDR3 DNA follows: TGTGCCTGGTACCAGACAGGGGTCCAAGAGACCCAGTACTTC. The genes are TRBV30 and TRBJ2-5, with 8 bases that match TRBD1. CDR3 length: 14 residues. V shed 5 bases and J 1 base; nucleotides not matched to a gene: 6. CDR1 GTSNPN and CDR2 SVGIG come from the germline V gene (reference sequence).

CDR3 amino acids: CASSLEGSGVGGTEAFF. The CDR3 DNA sequence: TGTGCCAGCAGCTTAGAAGGCTCGGGGGTAGGAGGCACTGAAGCTTTCTTT. The J gene is TRBJ1-1, the V gene TRBV7-6; D might be TRBD1 (5 bases). V was shortened by 1 base and J by 4 bases, with 19 bases between the two germline ends. This CDR3 contains 17 residues. Germline V gene lookup returns CDR1 SGHVS and CDR2 FNYEAQ.

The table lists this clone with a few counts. CDR3 amino acids: CASSQGPGLAREQFF. The CDR3, as DNA: TGTGCCAGCAGCCAAGGTCCGGGACTAGCAAGGGAGCAGTTCTTC. V is TRBV14 and J is TRBJ2-1; 9 nucleotides match TRBD2. The V segment lost 1 base and the J segment 10 bases; nucleotides outside the gene matches: 8. Germline-derived CDR1 and CDR2 are SGHDN and FVKESK. This CDR3 is 15 amino acids long.

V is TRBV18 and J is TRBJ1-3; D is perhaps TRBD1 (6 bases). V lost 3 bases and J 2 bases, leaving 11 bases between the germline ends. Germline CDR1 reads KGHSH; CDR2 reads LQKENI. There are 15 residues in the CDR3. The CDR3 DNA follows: TGTGCCAGCTCACCCCGGGACACCGCTGGAAACACCATATATTTT. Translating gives CASSPRDTAGNTIYF.

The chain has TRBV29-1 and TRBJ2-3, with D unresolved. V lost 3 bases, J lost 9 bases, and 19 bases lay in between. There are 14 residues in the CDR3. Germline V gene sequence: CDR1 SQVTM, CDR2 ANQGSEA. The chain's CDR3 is CSVEGAAGRRTQYF. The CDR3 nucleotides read TGCAGCGTTGAGGGCGCAGCCGGTAGACGCACGCAGTATTTT.

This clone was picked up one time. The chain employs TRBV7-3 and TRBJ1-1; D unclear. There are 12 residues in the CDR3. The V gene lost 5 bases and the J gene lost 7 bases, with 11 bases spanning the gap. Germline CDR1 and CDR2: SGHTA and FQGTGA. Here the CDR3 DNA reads TGTGCCAGCAGCGGGAGCGGTCTTGAAGCTTTCTTT. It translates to CASSGSGLEAFF.

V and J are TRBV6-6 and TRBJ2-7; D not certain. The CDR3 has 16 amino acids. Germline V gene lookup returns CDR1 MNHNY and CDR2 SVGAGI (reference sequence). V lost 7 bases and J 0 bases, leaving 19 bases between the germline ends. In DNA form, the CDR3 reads TGTGCCAGCACCCTAAGTCGGCAATTTAGCTCCTACGAGCAGTACTTC. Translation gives CASTLSRQFSSYEQYF.

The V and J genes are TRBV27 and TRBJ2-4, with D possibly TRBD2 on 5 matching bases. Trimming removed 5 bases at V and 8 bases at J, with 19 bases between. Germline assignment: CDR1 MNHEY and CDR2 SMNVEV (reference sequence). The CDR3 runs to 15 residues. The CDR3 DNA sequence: TGTGCCAGCAGTACTATACTAGGTCTCGGAGACATTCAGTACTTC. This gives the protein CASSTILGLGDIQYF.

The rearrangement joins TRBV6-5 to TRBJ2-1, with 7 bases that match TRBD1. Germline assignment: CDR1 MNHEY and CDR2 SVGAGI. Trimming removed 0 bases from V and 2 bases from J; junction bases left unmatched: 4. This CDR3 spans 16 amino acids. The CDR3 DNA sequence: TGTGCCAGCAGTTACTCACAGGGGACGCCCTACAATGAGCAGTTCTTC. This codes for CASSYSQGTPYNEQFF.

DNA of the CDR3: TGTGCCAGCAGGACGGGGGGTGGCTACACCTTC. Its protein product is CASRTGGGYTF. V gene TRBV28 combines with J gene TRBJ1-2, with D maybe TRBD1 (5 bases). The CDR3 runs 11 residues. The V gene lost 6 bases and the J gene lost 7 bases, with 9 bases spanning the gap. From germline, CDR1 is MDHEN and CDR2 SYDVKM.

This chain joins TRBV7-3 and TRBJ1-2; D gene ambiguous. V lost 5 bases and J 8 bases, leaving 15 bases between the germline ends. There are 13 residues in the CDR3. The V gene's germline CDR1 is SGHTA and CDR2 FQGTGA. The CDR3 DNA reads TGTGCCAGCAGCCCCCGCTCGGAGCTCGGCTACACCTTC. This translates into CASSPRSELGYTF.

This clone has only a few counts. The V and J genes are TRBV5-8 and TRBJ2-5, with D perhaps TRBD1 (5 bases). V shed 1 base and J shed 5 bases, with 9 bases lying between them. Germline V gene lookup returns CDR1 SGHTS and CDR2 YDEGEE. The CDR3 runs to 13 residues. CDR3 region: CASSLWGLETQYF. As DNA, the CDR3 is TGTGCCAGCAGCTTGTGGGGCTTGGAGACCCAGTACTTC. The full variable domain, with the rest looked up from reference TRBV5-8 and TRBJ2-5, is EAGVTQSPTHLIKTRGQQATLRCSPISGHTSVYWYQQALGLGLQFLLWYDEGEERNRGNFPPRFSGRQFPNYSSELNVNALELEDSALYLCASSLWGLETQYFGPGTRLLVL.

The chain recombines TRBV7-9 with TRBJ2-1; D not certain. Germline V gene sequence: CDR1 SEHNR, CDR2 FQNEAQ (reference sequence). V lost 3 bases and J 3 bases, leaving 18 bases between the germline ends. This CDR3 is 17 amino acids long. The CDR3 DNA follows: TGTGCCAGCAGCTTCCTCCTCCCAGGAGAGATCTACAATGAGCAGTTCTTC. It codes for CASSFLLPGEIYNEQFF.

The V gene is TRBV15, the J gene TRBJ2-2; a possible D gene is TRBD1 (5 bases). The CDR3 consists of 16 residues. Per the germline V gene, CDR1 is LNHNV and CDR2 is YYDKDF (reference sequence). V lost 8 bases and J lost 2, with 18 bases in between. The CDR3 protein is CATPVRQSDNTGELFF. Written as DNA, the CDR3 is TGTGCCACCCCCGTGCGACAGTCGGATAACACCGGGGAGCTGTTTTTT.

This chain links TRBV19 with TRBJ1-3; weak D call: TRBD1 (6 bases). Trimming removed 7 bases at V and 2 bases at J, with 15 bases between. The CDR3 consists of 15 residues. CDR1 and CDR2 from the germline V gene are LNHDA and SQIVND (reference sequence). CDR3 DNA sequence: TGTGCCAGTAATATTGGGGGCAGCGCTGGAAACACCATATATTTT. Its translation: CASNIGGSAGNTIYF.

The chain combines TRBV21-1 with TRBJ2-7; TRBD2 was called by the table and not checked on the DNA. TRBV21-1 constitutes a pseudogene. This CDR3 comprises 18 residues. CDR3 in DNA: TGTGCCAGCAGCAAAGTCCCACTACTAGCGGGGATGGCCTACGAGCAGTACTTC. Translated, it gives CASSKVPLLAGMAYEQYF.

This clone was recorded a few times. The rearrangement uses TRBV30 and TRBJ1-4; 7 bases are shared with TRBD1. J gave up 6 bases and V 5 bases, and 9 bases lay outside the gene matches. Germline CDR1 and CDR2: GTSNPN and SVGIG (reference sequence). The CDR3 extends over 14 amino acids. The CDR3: CAWRTPGQHEKLFF. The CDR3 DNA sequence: TGTGCCTGGCGGACACCGGGACAGCATGAAAAACTGTTTTTT.

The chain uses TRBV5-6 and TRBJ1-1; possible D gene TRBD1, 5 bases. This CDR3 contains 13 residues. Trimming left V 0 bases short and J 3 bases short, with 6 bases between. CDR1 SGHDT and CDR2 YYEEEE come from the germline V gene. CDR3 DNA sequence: TGTGCCAGCAGCTTGGTAGGGGACACTGAAGCTTTCTTT. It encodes CASSLVGDTEAFF.

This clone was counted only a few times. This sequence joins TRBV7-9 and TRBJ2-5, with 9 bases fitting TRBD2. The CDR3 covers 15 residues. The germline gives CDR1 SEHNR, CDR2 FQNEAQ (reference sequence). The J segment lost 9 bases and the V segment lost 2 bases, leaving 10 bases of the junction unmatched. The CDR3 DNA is TGTGCCAGCAGCTTACCTAGCGGGGTCTCCTTGGCCCAGTACTTC. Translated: CASSLPSGVSLAQYF.

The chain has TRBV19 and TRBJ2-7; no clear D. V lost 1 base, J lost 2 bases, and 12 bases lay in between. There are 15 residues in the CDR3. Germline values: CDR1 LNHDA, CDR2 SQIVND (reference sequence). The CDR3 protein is CASSIAADPPYEQYF. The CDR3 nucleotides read TGTGCCAGTAGTATAGCCGCGGACCCCCCCTACGAGCAGTACTTC.

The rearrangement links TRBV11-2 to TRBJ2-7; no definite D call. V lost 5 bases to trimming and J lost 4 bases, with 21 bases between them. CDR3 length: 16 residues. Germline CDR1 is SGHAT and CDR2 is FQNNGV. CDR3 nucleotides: TGTGCCAGCAGCCCCTTGAACCTCGGAATGCAATACGAGCAGTACTTC. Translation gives CASSPLNLGMQYEQYF.

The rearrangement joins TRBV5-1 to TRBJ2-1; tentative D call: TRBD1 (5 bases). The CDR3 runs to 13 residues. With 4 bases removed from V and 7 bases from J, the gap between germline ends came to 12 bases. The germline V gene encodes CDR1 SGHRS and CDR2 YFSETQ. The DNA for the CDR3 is TGCGCCAGCAGCACAGATCAGGGTAATGAGCAGTTCTTC. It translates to CASSTDQGNEQFF.

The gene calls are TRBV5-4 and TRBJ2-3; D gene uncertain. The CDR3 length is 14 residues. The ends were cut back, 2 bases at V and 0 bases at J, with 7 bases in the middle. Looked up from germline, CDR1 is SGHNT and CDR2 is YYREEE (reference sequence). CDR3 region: CASSFLPSTDTQYF. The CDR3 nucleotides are TGTGCCAGCAGCTTTTTGCCGAGCACAGATACGCAGTATTTT.

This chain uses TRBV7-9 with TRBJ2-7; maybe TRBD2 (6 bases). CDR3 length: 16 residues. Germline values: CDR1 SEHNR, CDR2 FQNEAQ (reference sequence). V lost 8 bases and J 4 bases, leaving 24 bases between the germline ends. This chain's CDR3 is CASSPPGLERMYEQYF. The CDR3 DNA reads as TGTGCCAGCTCCCCACCGGGACTCGAACGAATGTACGAGCAGTACTTC.